The clone carrying this T cell receptor beta chain was recorded only once. No antigen is known for it. This sample is part of a study of blood T cells in healthy people across ages. Broader study findings: Unknown donor CMV status possibly confounded expanded clonotype changes. Per million T cells, TCR beta diversity dropped roughly linearly as age increased.

The CDR3 has 16 residues. A second about 6 to 12 cycle PCR used barcoded and J-beta primers. Researchers report that a template-switch adaptor with 12 random nucleotides tagged each cDNA molecule. MiXCR, run by TCRdb on the 5' RACE reads, gives a single entry per CDR3 protein. The sample includes roughly 1,500,000 distinct CDR3 sequences, about 35% seen only once; the top ten take roughly 10%. This chain uses TRBV21-1 with TRBJ2-1; the tabulated D call, TRBD1, remains unverified against the DNA. TRBV21-1 is a documented pseudogene. The sequence came from a woman aged 25 to 39 in good health. The material sequenced was blood. DNA for the CDR3: TGTGCCAGCAGCAAAAGGAGGGACAGGGGTTCAATGGAGCAGTTCTTC. It translates to CASSKRRDRGSMEQFF.